Listed below are T cell receptor beta chains from one sample, sequenced in a study of CD8+CD57+ T cells in acquired aplastic anemia. TCRdb recomputed calls from the reads with MiXCR, one row per CDR3 protein. Among some 180,000 distinct CDR3 sequences listed, about 60% were seen once. Material: sorted CD4+, CD8+, or CD8+CD57+ T cells (not recorded which) from PBMCs. These receptors came from a human donor with aplastic anemia. The CDR3 runs from the conserved cysteine through the conserved F or W. Fields, in order: J gene, V gene, CDR3 protein.

TRBJ2-1,TRBV20-1,CSARHRDNEQFF
TRBJ1-1,TRBV2,CASSERGVGNTEAFF
TRBJ2-2,TRBV29-1,CSVERPVLTSYGYTGELFF
TRBJ1-4,TRBV12-5,CASGLGTPRQGESEKLFF
TRBJ2-1,TRBV19,CASSRKTGTGGTEQFF
TRBJ2-6,TRBV15,CATSRTHGQFSGANVLTF
TRBJ1-1,TRBV24-1,CATSSALNTEAFF
TRBJ2-3,TRBV14,CASSRGLAGGLSTDTQYF
TRBJ2-7,TRBV29-1,CSVEYGGPLYEQYF
TRBJ2-4,TRBV12-3/TRBV12-4,CASSVDIRKDIQYF
TRBJ1-2,TRBV7-9,CASSLLLAGDGQSGYTF
TRBJ1-4,TRBV5-1,CASSLRGEKLFF
TRBJ2-3,TRBV7-3,CASSSSGGAATDTQYF
TRBJ2-7,TRBV7-9,CASSSLRYEQYF
TRBJ2-7,TRBV2,CASRAGVGEQYF
TRBJ1-4,TRBV5-1,CASSLAPPGGAIGEKLFF
TRBJ2-7,TRBV9,CASSEGPDRTYEQYF
TRBJ1-6,TRBV25-1,CASSETSGYNSPLHF
TRBJ1-5,TRBV2,CASSEERAGNQPQHF
TRBJ2-7,TRBV20-1,CSVQRLAGVEQYF
TRBJ2-5,TRBV27,CASSSRGGDAETQYF
TRBJ1-5,TRBV2,CGGGYSNQPQHF
TRBJ1-2,TRBV19,CASSTEGQIYGYTF
TRBJ2-7,TRBV29-1,CSVVPRDRTYEQYF
TRBJ2-2,TRBV12-3/TRBV12-4,CASSLGQGSTGELFF
TRBJ1-5,TRBV2,CASSGFGPQHF
TRBJ1-2,TRBV27,CASSLKAGDVYGYTF
TRBJ2-1,TRBV7-9,CASSLTSGNDEQFF
TRBJ1-2,TRBV6-1,CASRILDRITGYTF
TRBJ1-2,TRBV19,CASSIRQGANYGYTF
TRBJ1-2,TRBV5-5,CASSLVGFNYGYTF
TRBJ2-3,TRBV7-9,CASSPFPIAGGPEDTQYF
TRBJ2-7,TRBV19,CASSKQGAIDEQYF